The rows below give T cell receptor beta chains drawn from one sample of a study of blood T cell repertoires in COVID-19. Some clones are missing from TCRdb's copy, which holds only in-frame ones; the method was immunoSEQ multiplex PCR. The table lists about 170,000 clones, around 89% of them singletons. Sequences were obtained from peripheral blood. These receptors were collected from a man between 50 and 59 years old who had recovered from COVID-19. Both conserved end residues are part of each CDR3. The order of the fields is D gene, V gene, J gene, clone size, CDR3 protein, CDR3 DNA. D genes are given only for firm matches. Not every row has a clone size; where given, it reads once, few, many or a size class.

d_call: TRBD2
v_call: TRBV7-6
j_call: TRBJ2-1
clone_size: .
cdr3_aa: CASSFSSGIGNEQFF
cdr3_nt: TGTGCCAGCAGCTTCAGTAGCGGGATTGGAAATGAGCAGTTCTTC

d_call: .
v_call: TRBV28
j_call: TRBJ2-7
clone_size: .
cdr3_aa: CASRGQNEQYF
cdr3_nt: TGTGCCAGCAGGGGGCAGAACGAGCAGTACTTC

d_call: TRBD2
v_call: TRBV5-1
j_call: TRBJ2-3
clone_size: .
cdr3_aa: CASSLDPGLAGGTPSNTQYF
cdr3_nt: TGCGCCAGCAGCTTGGACCCCGGACTAGCGGGGGGTACTCCCTCCAATACGCAGTATTTT

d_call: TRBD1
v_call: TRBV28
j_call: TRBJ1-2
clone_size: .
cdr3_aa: CASSTGIYGYTF
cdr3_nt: TGTGCCAGCTCGACAGGGATCTATGGCTACACCTTC

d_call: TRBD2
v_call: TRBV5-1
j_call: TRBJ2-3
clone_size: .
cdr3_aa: CASSAILGLAGDTQYF
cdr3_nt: TGCGCCAGCAGCGCTATCCTAGGACTAGCGGGAGATACGCAGTATTTT

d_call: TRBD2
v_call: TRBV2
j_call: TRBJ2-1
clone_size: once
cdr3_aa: CASSGTSFSNEQFF
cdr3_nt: TGTGCCAGCAGCGGGACTAGCTTTAGTAATGAGCAGTTCTTC

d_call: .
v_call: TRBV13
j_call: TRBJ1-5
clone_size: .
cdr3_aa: CASSQGNRARSNQPQHF
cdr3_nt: TGTGCCAGCAGTCAAGGAAACAGGGCCCGGAGCAATCAGCCCCAGCATTTT

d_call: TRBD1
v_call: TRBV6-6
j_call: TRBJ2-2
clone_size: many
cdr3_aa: CASSQRTGTGELFF
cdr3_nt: TGTGCCAGCAGCCAGAGGACAGGGACCGGGGAGCTGTTTTTT

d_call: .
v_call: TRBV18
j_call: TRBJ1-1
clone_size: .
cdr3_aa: CASSPGGSITEAFF
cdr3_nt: TGTGCCAGCTCACCCGGGGGGTCTATCACTGAAGCTTTCTTT

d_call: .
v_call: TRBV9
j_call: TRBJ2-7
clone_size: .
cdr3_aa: CASRAQRKAYEQYF
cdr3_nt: TGTGCCAGCAGGGCCCAGCGGAAGGCCTACGAGCAGTACTTC

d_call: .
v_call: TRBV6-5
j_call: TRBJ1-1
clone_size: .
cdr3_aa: CATTIGVDTEAFF
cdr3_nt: TGTGCCACCACCATAGGGGTAGACACTGAAGCTTTCTTT

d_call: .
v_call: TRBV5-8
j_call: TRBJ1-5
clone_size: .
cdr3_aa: CASSTKDRSNQPQHF
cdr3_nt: TGTGCCAGCAGCACAAAAGATCGAAGCAATCAGCCCCAGCATTTT

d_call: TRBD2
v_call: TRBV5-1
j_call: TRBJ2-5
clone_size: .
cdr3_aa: CASRTSGGAEETQYF
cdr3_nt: TGCGCCAGCAGAACTAGCGGGGGGGCCGAGGAGACCCAGTACTTC

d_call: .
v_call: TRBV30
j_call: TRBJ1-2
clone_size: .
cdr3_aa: CAWSVGVGYTF
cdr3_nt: TGTGCCTGGAGTGTAGGGGTTGGCTACACCTTC

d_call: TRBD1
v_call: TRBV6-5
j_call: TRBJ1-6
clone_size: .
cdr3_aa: CASSWGQGQHNSPLHF
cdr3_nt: TGTGCCAGCAGTTGGGGACAGGGCCAACATAATTCACCCCTCCACTTT

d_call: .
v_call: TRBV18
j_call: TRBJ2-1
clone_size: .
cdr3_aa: CASSPPEVQGNEQFF
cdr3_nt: TGTGCCAGCTCACCACCAGAAGTCCAGGGGAATGAGCAGTTCTTC

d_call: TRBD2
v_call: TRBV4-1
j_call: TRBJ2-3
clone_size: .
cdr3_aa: CASSREGSTDTQYF
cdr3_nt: TGCGCCAGCAGCCGGGAGGGAAGCACAGATACGCAGTATTTT

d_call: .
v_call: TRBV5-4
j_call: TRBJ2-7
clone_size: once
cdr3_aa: CASSLKGAQGSYEQYF
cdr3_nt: TGTGCCAGCAGCTTGAAAGGGGCACAGGGCTCCTACGAGCAGTACTTC

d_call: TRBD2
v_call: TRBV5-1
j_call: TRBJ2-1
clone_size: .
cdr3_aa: CASTNVGLAGGPRYNEQFF
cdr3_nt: TGCGCCAGCACCAATGTAGGACTAGCGGGAGGGCCGCGGTACAATGAGCAGTTCTTC

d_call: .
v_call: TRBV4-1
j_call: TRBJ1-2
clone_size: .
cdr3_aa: CASSQEGQAGGYTF
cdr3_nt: TGCGCCAGCAGCCAAGAAGGTCAGGCAGGGGGCTACACCTTC

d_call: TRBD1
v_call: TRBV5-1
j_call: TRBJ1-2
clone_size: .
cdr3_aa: CASSWTGDNYGYTF
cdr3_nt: TGCGCCAGCAGCTGGACAGGGGATAACTATGGCTACACCTTC

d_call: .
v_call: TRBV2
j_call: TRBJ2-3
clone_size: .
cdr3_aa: CASSRDNRLSTDTQYF
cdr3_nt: TGTGCCAGCAGTCGAGACAACCGACTAAGCACAGATACGCAGTATTTT

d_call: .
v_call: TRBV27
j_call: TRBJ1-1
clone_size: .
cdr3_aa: CASSLSNRVITEAFF
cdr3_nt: TGTGCCAGCAGTCTATCGAACAGGGTAATCACTGAAGCTTTCTTT

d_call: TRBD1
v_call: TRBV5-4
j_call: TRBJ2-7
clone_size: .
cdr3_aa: CASSPTGTGVWYF
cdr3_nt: TGTGCCAGCAGCCCAACCGGGACAGGGGTTTGGTACTTC

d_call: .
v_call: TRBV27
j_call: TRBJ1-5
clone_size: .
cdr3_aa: CASSLSSGGPQHF
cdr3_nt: TGTGCCAGCAGTTTATCGTCGGGGGGGCCCCAGCATTTT

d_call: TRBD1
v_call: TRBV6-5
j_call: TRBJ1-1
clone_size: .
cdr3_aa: CASRGRGQGTEAFF
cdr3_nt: TGTGCCAGCAGAGGCAGGGGGCAGGGCACTGAAGCTTTCTTT

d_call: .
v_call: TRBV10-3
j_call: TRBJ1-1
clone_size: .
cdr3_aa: CASRDNLNTEAFF
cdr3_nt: TGTGCCAGCCGGGACAACCTTAACACTGAAGCTTTCTTT

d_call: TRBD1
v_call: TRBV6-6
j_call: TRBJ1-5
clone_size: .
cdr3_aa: CASSRTGWQPQHF
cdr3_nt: TGTGCCAGCAGTAGGACAGGGTGGCAGCCCCAGCATTTT

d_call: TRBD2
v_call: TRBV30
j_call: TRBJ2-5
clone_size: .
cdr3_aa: CAWSIAGETQYF
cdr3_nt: TGTGCCTGGTCTATAGCGGGGGAGACCCAGTACTTC

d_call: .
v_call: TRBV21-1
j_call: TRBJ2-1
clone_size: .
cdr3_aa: CASSKRRQGRIGEQFF
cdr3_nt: TGTGCCAGCAGCAAAAGGCGACAGGGGCGGATCGGTGAGCAGTTCTTC

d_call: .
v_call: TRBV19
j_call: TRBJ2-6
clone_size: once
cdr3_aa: CASRRGSSSGANVLTF
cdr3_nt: TGTGCCAGTAGGAGGGGGAGCTCCTCTGGGGCCAACGTCCTGACTTTC

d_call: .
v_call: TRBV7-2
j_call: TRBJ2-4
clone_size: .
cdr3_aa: CASSQGRENIRAKNIQYF
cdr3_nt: TGTGCCAGCAGCCAGGGGCGGGAGAATATAAGAGCCAAAAACATTCAGTACTTC

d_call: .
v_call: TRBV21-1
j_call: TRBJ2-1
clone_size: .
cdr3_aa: CASSKRPWGGGNEQFF
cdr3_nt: .

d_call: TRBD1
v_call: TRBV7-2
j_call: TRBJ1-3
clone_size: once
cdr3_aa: CASSSGQGFSDRNTIYF
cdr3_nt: TGTGCCAGCAGCTCTGGACAGGGTTTTTCCGACCGGAACACCATATATTTT

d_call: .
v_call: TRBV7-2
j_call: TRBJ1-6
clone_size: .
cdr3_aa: CASSLGGGISPLHF
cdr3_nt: TGTGCCAGCAGCTTGGGAGGGGGGATCTCACCCCTCCACTTT

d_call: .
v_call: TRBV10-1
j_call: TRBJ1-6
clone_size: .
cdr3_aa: CASSESPDRNSPLHF
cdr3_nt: TGCGCCAGCAGTGAGTCTCCCGACAGGAATTCACCCCTCCACTTT

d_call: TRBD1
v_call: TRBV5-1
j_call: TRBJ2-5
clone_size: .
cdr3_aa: CASSRAGTGQETQYF
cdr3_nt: TGCGCCAGCAGCCGTGCCGGGACAGGCCAAGAGACCCAGTACTTC

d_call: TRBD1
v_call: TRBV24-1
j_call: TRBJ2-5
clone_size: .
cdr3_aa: CATSDFWTGRETQYF
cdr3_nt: TGTGCCACCAGTGATTTCTGGACAGGGCGAGAGACCCAGTACTTC

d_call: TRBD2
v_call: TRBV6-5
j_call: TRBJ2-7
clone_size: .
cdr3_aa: CASSYSASGAYEQYF
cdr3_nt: TGTGCCAGCAGTTACTCGGCTAGCGGGGCCTACGAGCAGTACTTC

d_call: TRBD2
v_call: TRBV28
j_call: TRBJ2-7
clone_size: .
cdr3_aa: CASSYTIAGGHSYEQYF
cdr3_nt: TGTGCCAGCAGTTACACGATCGCGGGGGGCCATTCCTACGAGCAGTACTTC

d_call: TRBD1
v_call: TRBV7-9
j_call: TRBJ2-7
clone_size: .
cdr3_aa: CASSRGQGRSTSYEQYF
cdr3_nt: TGTGCCAGCAGCCGGGGACAGGGCCGCTCGACTTCCTACGAGCAGTACTTC

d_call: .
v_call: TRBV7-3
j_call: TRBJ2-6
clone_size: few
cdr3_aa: CASSSRGSSSGANVLTF
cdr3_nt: TGTGCCAGCAGCTCCCGGGGGTCCAGCTCTGGGGCCAACGTCCTGACTTTC

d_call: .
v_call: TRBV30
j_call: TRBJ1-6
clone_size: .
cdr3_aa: CAWSFDRPNSPLHF
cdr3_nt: TGTGCCTGGAGCTTTGACAGGCCAAATTCACCCCTCCACTTT

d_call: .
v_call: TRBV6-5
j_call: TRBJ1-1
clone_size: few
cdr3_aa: CASSSTPNTEAFF
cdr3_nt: TGTGCCAGCAGCTCCACACCCAACACTGAAGCTTTCTTT

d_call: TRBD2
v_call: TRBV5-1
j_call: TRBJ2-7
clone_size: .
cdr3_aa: CASSLAGTSGVYEQYF
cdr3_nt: TGCGCCAGCAGCTTGGCCGGGACTAGCGGAGTCTACGAGCAGTACTTC

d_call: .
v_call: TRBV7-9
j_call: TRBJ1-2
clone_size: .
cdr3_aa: CASTPGGLYGYTF
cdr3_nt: TGTGCCAGCACCCCGGGAGGCCTCTATGGCTACACCTTC

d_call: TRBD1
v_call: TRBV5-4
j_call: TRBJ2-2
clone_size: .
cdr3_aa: CASSLQGADTGELFF
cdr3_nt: TGTGCCAGCAGCTTACAGGGGGCTGACACCGGGGAGCTGTTTTTT

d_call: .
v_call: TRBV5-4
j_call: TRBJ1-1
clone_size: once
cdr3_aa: CASSLGGLKNTEAFF
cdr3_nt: TGTGCCAGCAGCTTGGGGGGACTTAAGAACACTGAAGCTTTCTTT

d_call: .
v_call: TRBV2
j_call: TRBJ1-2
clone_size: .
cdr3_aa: CASSGLIGPDGYTF
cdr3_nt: TGTGCCAGCAGCGGACTAATAGGACCCGATGGCTACACCTTC

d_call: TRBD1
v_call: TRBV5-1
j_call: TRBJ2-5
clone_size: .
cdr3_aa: CASSLTGGQETQYF
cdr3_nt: TGCGCCAGCAGCTTAACAGGGGGCCAAGAGACCCAGTACTTC

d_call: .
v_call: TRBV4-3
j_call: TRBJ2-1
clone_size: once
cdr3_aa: CASSRGLSPEQFF
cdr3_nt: TGCGCCAGCAGCCGAGGACTCTCCCCAGAGCAGTTCTTC

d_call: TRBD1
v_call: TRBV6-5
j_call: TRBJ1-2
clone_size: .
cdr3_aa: CASGSGGPNYGYTF
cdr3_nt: TGTGCCAGCGGATCAGGGGGCCCTAACTATGGCTACACCTTC

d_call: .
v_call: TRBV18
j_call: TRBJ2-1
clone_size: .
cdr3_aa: CASSPPINGDNEQFF
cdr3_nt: TGTGCCAGCTCACCACCTATAAACGGAGACAATGAGCAGTTCTTC

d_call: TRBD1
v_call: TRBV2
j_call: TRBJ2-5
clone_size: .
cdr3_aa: CASSQTGEETQYF
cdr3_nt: TGTGCCAGCAGTCAGACAGGGGAAGAGACCCAGTACTTC

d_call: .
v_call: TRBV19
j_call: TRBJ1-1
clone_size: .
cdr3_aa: CASNGQMNTEAFF
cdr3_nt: TGTGCCAGTAATGGACAGATGAACACTGAAGCTTTCTTT